These 23 T cell receptor beta chains originate from one sample sequenced in a study of T cells after yellow fever vaccination. TCRdb re-analysed the 5' RACE reads in MiXCR, keeping a single row per CDR3 protein. Of 610,000 or so distinct CDR3 sequences detected, approximately 13% appear once; the ten largest clones hold 14% to 15%. Here the sequenced sample was PBMCs, taken on the day of the yellow fever booster vaccination. The receptors derive from a man aged 25 to 45 who received the YFV17D yellow fever vaccine.

V is TRBV20-1 and J is TRBJ2-3, with 14 bases lining up with TRBD2. In germline, CDR1 is DFQATT, CDR2 SNEGSKA (reference sequence). The ends lost 3 bases at V and 5 bases at J; junction bases unmatched: 7. This CDR3 has 16 residues. CDR3 nucleotide sequence: TGCAGTGCTAGTTGGAGACTAGCGGGAGGGGGAGATACGCAGTATTTT. This sequence encodes CSASWRLAGGGDTQYF.

The chain links TRBV18 to TRBJ2-5, with TRBD2 matching over 9 bases. This CDR3 is built from 16 residues. Germline V lookup: CDR1 KGHSH, CDR2 LQKENI. Trimming at V came to 0 bases and at J to 5 bases, leaving 7 bases not matched to a gene. The CDR3 DNA reads TGTGCCAGCTCACCACCGTCTAGCGGGACCTGGGAGACCCAGTACTTC. The encoded protein is CASSPPSSGTWETQYF. Variable domain in full (rest from reference TRBV18 and TRBJ2-5): NAGVMQNPRHLVRRRGQEARLRCSPMKGHSHVYWYRQLPEEGLKFMVYLQKENIIDESGMPKERFSAEFPKEGPSILRIQQVVRGDSAAYFCASSPPSSGTWETQYFGPGTRLLVL.

This clonotype has at least ten counts. V and J are TRBV28 and TRBJ2-1; D is tentatively TRBD1 or TRBD2 (5 bases each). V shed 7 bases and J shed 7 bases, with 14 bases lying between them. The CDR3 contains 13 residues. Germline values: CDR1 MDHEN, CDR2 SYDVKM. The CDR3 is CASTGTTWNEQFF. The CDR3 DNA reads TGTGCCAGCACCGGGACCACCTGGAATGAGCAGTTCTTC.

Only a few counts were recorded for this clonotype. The V gene is TRBV21-1, the J gene TRBJ2-2. TRBV21-1 is a pseudogene. This CDR3 is 15 amino acids long. The CDR3 region is CASSTGSEDTGELFF. The CDR3 DNA is TGTGCCAGCAGCACGGGCAGTGAAGACACCGGGGAGCTGTTTTTT.

This clonotype appeared a few times. The gene calls are TRBV2 and TRBJ2-5; 16 bases fit TRBD2. Trimming cost V 6 bases and J 7 bases; bases outside gene matches: 5. Per germline, CDR1 SNHLY and CDR2 FYNNEI. CDR3 size: 15 residues. As DNA, the CDR3 is TGTGCCAGCAGGGGACTAGCGGGAGGGCCGGGGACCCAGTACTTC. It encodes CASRGLAGGPGTQYF.

The chain carries TRBV20-1 and TRBJ2-2, with TRBD2 matching 10 bases. The CDR3 has 18 residues. Germline lookup yields CDR1 DFQATT and CDR2 SNEGSKA (reference sequence). V lost 0 bases, J lost 4 bases, and 11 bases stayed unmatched. CDR3 in DNA: TGCAGTGCTAGAGATAGGGCTAGCGGGAGAGTACGCACCGGGGAGCTGTTTTTT. It translates to CSARDRASGRVRTGELFF.

This clonotype was detected a few times. The genes are TRBV16 and TRBJ2-1; D is undetermined. Germline-derived CDR1 and CDR2 are KGHSY and FQNENV. The CDR3 contains 12 residues. The V end was cut by 0 bases, the J end by 8 bases, with 5 bases between. CDR3 loop: CASSQSTDEQFF. The CDR3 DNA is TGTGCCAGCAGCCAATCCACAGATGAGCAGTTCTTC.

There are a few counts of this clonotype. V is TRBV12-3 or TRBV12-4 and J is TRBJ2-5; 8 bases align to TRBD1. CDR3 length equals 15 residues. J was trimmed by 5 bases and V by 6 bases; bases with no gene match: 11. The CDR3 region is CASSARQGATETQYF. The CDR3 DNA reads as TGTGCCAGCAGCGCGCGGCAGGGGGCGACGGAGACCCAGTACTTC.

The chain recombines TRBV6-2 or TRBV6-3 with TRBJ2-1; 10 positions match TRBD2. Germline trimming cut 0 bases from V and 2 bases from J; bases unmatched to any gene: 7. The CDR3 sequence is 18 residues long. The germline V gene encodes CDR1 MNHEY and CDR2 SVGEGT. In DNA, the CDR3 is TGTGCCAGCAGTTACTCGACCCATACTAGCGGGACCTACAATGAGCAGTTCTTC. Protein sequence: CASSYSTHTSGTYNEQFF.

Ten or more counts support this clonotype. The genes are TRBV7-2 and TRBJ2-3; D may match TRBD1 or TRBD2 (6 bases each). The CDR3 is 15 amino acids. Trimming stripped 3 bases from V and 3 bases from J, with 13 bases between. Per the germline V gene, CDR1 is SGHTA and CDR2 is FQGNSA. CDR3 region: CASSLGGISTDTQYF. CDR3 nucleotides: TGTGCCAGCAGCTTGGGGGGCATCTCGACAGATACGCAGTATTTT.

This chain uses TRBV10-3 with TRBJ2-5; 8 bases line up with TRBD1. The CDR3 extends over 13 amino acids. V gave up 6 bases and J gave up 4 bases; unmatched junction bases: 4. Germline V gene data show CDR1 as ENHRY and CDR2 as SYGVKD. CDR3 loop: CAISKTGAETQYF. CDR3 nucleotide sequence: TGTGCCATCAGCAAGACAGGGGCAGAGACCCAGTACTTC.

This clonotype occurred many times. This sequence joins TRBV23-1 and TRBJ2-7, with D maybe TRBD1 (5 bases). TRBV23-1 is an open reading frame whose function is uncertain. This CDR3 has 15 amino acids. Trimming took 4 bases from V and 0 from J, leaving 13 bases between them. The CDR3 loop is CASSPEGADSYEQYF. The CDR3 DNA is TGCGCCAGCAGTCCGGAAGGGGCTGACTCCTACGAGCAGTACTTC.

The rearrangement joins TRBV5-1 to TRBJ2-3, with 8 bases lining up with TRBD2. Per germline, CDR1 SGHRS and CDR2 YFSETQ. The CDR3 contains 16 residues. Germline trimming cut 3 bases from V and 0 bases from J; bases unmatched to any gene: 6. This CDR3 reads CASSSYASGSTDTQYF. The CDR3, as DNA: TGCGCCAGCAGCTCCTACGCTAGCGGGAGCACAGATACGCAGTATTTT.

This clonotype came up a few times. The chain links TRBV20-1 to TRBJ2-7; no clear D gene. Deletions cut 2 bases from V and 2 bases from J, with 7 bases between. The CDR3 is made up of 12 amino acids. The V gene's germline CDR1 is DFQATT and CDR2 SNEGSKA (reference sequence). CDR3 sequence reads: CSARSHTYEQYF. The DNA for the CDR3 is TGCAGTGCTAGATCCCATACCTACGAGCAGTACTTC.

The chain couples TRBV30 to TRBJ2-1; 12 nucleotides agree with TRBD2. V shed 5 bases and J 8 bases; nucleotides not matched to a gene: 10. The CDR3 spans 15 residues. Germline V gives CDR1 GTSNPN, CDR2 SVGIG (reference sequence). In DNA form, the CDR3 reads TGTGCCTGGGAACCGACTAGCGGGAGAGGCGATGAGCAGTTCTTC. It is translated as CAWEPTSGRGDEQFF. The whole variable domain, filled in from reference TRBV30 and TRBJ2-1, reads SQTIHQWPATLVQPVGSPLSLECTVEGTSNPNLYWYRQAAGRGLQLLFYSVGIGQISSEVPQNLSASRPQDRQFILSSKKLLLSDSGFYLCAWEPTSGRGDEQFFGPGTRLTVL.

The chain employs TRBV5-4 and TRBJ2-3, with TRBD2 matching 9 bases. The germline V gene encodes CDR1 SGHNT and CDR2 YYREEE (reference sequence). The CDR3 is 17 amino acids. Trimming cost V 0 bases and J 5 bases; bases outside gene matches: 10. The CDR3 here is CASSLALAGGYGDTQYF. The CDR3 DNA is TGTGCCAGCAGCTTGGCCTTGGCGGGAGGGTATGGAGATACGCAGTATTTT.

There are a few counts of this clonotype. The CDR3 loop is CASSSTEYGELFF. The CDR3 DNA follows: TGTGCCAGCAGTTCCACGGAGTACGGGGAGCTGTTTTTT. V usage is TRBV12-3 or TRBV12-4 and J usage is TRBJ2-2; D is uncertain. CDR3 length: 13 residues. V dropped 4 bases and J dropped 7 bases, with 10 bases sitting between them.

This clonotype was recorded a few times. V is TRBV28 and J is TRBJ2-5; the D gene is possibly TRBD2 (5 bases). Germline V gene data show CDR1 as MDHEN and CDR2 as SYDVKM. V dropped 6 bases and J dropped 2 bases, with 16 bases sitting between them. The CDR3 extends over 15 amino acids. CDR3 residues: CASSTRGRGQETQYF. The CDR3 nucleotides are TGTGCCAGCAGCACCAGAGGGAGAGGACAAGAGACCCAGTACTTC.

The V call is TRBV5-1, the J call TRBJ1-1, with TRBD1 matching 7 bases. Germline V gene data show CDR1 as SGHRS and CDR2 as YFSETQ. J lost 5 bases, V lost 1 base, and 17 bases had no gene match. This CDR3 has 18 amino acids. CDR3 residues: CASSLIPLVGGGRTEAFF. The CDR3 coding sequence is TGCGCCAGCAGCTTGATTCCATTGGTAGGGGGCGGGAGAACTGAAGCTTTCTTT.

This chain links TRBV6-5 with TRBJ2-1; 12 bases agree with TRBD2. Losses at the gene ends were 2 bases for V and 9 bases for J; bases not matched to a gene: 8. This CDR3 contains 16 residues. Per the germline V gene, CDR1 is MNHEY and CDR2 is SVGAGI. CDR3 coding DNA: TGTGCCAGCAGTTACCCGTCTAGCGGGAGGGGTGGTGAGCAGTTCTTC. Protein sequence: CASSYPSSGRGGEQFF.

V gene TRBV4-2 combines with J gene TRBJ2-5, with TRBD1 matching over 9 bases. CDR1 and CDR2 (germline): LGHNA, YNFKEQ. This CDR3 has 17 amino acids. J was trimmed by 5 bases and V by 3 bases; bases with no gene match: 13. In nucleotides, the CDR3 is TGTGCCAGCAGCCAGGGTACAGGGGGCTCGGGGACGGAGACCCAGTACTTC. It translates to CASSQGTGGSGTETQYF.

This clonotype was seen ten or more times. The chain couples TRBV6-5 to TRBJ2-3, with TRBD1 matching 7 bases. The CDR3 extends over 13 amino acids. CDR1 is MNHEY, CDR2 SVGAGI, per germline. The J segment lost 4 bases and the V segment lost 7 bases, leaving 5 bases of the junction unmatched. For the CDR3, the DNA is TGTGCCAGCATTCCGACAGGGCCAGATACGCAGTATTTT. It codes for CASIPTGPDTQYF.

The sample holds a few counts of this clonotype. V gene TRBV30 combines with J gene TRBJ2-2; D not resolved. The CDR3 runs 11 residues. Germline assignment: CDR1 GTSNPN and CDR2 SVGIG (reference sequence). The germline V and J ends were trimmed by 4 bases and 7 bases, with 7 bases remaining between them. The CDR3 protein is CAWKVGGELFF. The CDR3, as DNA: TGTGCCTGGAAAGTGGGCGGGGAGCTGTTTTTT. Supplemented by reference TRBV30 and TRBJ2-2, the full variable domain reads SQTIHQWPATLVQPVGSPLSLECTVEGTSNPNLYWYRQAAGRGLQLLFYSVGIGQISSEVPQNLSASRPQDRQFILSSKKLLLSDSGFYLCAWKVGGELFFGEGSRLTVL.